The rows below give T cell receptor beta chains drawn from one sample of a study of cytomegalovirus exposure and HLA in healthy donors. The data were produced by immunoSEQ multiplex PCR, yet TCRdb's version contains in-frame clones alone and is incomplete. The sample comprises approximately 140,000 clones, around 80% of which are singletons, and 2% to 2.5% rests with the top ten. The sample consisted of PBMCs. Receptor source: a man aged 25-45 years in good health and CMV-seronegative. Each CDR3 is given with its conserved first and last residue. The order of the fields is V gene, D gene, J gene, clone size, CDR3 protein, CDR3 DNA. The D gene is left open where the match is weak. Clone size appears in some rows only: once, few, many, or a class for an expanded clone.

TRBV5-6	.	TRBJ1-5	.	CASSLGDQPQHF	TGTGCCAGCAGCTTGGGAGATCAGCCCCAGCATTTT
TRBV15	.	TRBJ2-5	.	CATSRPLGGLSGTQYF	TGTGCCACCAGCAGACCCCTGGGGGGGCTATCGGGGACCCAGTACTTC
TRBV6-5	.	TRBJ2-7	.	CASRILQGYEQYF	TGTGCCAGCAGGATTCTCCAGGGTTACGAGCAGTACTTC
TRBV29-1	.	TRBJ1-2	.	CSVPITGSNYGYTF	TGCAGCGTTCCAATTACAGGGAGTAACTATGGCTACACCTTC
TRBV18	TRBD2	TRBJ2-1	.	CASSSLAGGAGEQFF	TGTGCCAGCTCATCACTAGCGGGAGGTGCTGGTGAGCAGTTCTTC
TRBV29-1	TRBD1	TRBJ2-5	once	CSKTGGDETQYF	TGCAGTAAAACAGGGGGCGATGAGACCCAGTACTTC
TRBV27	TRBD1	TRBJ1-2	.	CASIAGTGGSGYTF	TGTGCCAGCATAGCCGGGACAGGCGGGTCTGGCTACACCTTC
TRBV9	TRBD2	TRBJ2-3	once	CASSATSGKGTDTQYF	TGTGCCAGCAGCGCGACTAGCGGGAAGGGCACAGATACGCAGTATTTT
TRBV11-2	.	TRBJ1-4	.	CASSSWGRPRVGEKLFF	TGTGCCAGCAGCTCCTGGGGGAGGCCCAGAGTTGGCGAAAAACTGTTTTTT
TRBV5-4	.	TRBJ2-7	.	CASSLPGASSYEQYF	TGTGCCAGCAGCTTGCCAGGGGCCAGCTCCTACGAGCAGTACTTC
TRBV5-1	TRBD2	TRBJ2-7	few	CASSPGERGVSYEQYF	TGCGCCAGCAGCCCCGGGGAGCGGGGGGTTTCCTACGAGCAGTACTTC
TRBV4-1	TRBD1	TRBJ1-6	.	CASSQSTGDNSPLNF	TGCGCCAGCAGCCAAAGCACAGGGGACAATTCACCCCTCAACTTT
TRBV9	TRBD1	TRBJ2-3	.	CASSPRQGATDTQYF	TGTGCCAGCAGCCCCCGACAGGGGGCCACAGATACGCAGTATTTT
TRBV7-9	.	TRBJ1-1	few	CASSLVRGLNTEAFF	TGTGCCAGCAGCTTAGTGCGGGGACTGAACACTGAAGCTTTCTTT
TRBV5-1	.	TRBJ1-1	.	CASSLGYGASEAFF	TGCGCCAGCAGCTTGGGGTATGGGGCTTCGGAAGCTTTCTTT
TRBV7-9	.	TRBJ2-1	.	CASSVLRGSYNEQFF	TGTGCCAGCAGCGTGCTTAGGGGGTCCTACAATGAGCAGTTCTTC
TRBV7-7	TRBD1	TRBJ2-1	few	CASSHYGQGEQFF	TGTGCCAGCAGCCATTACGGACAGGGAGAGCAGTTCTTC
TRBV10-2	TRBD2	TRBJ2-2	.	CASSSGGASGTGELFF	TGCGCCAGCAGTAGCGGGGGCGCCTCGGGCACCGGGGAGCTGTTTTTT
TRBV9	.	TRBJ1-1	.	CASSVGAGMNTEAFF	TGTGCCAGCAGCGTAGGCGCAGGTATGAACACTGAAGCTTTCTTT
TRBV2	.	TRBJ1-1	.	CASKRGGQMNTEAFF	TGTGCCAGCAAGAGAGGAGGACAGATGAACACTGAAGCTTTCTTT
TRBV5-1	TRBD2	TRBJ2-5	.	CASSWYLAGGETQYF	TGCGCCAGCAGCTGGTATCTAGCGGGTGGAGAGACCCAGTACTTC
TRBV6-5	.	TRBJ1-3	.	CASSYLGSSGNTIYF	TGTGCCAGCAGTTACTTGGGGAGCTCTGGAAACACCATATATTTT
TRBV4-1	.	TRBJ2-1	.	CASSQGAPEPDNEQFF	TGCGCCAGCAGCCAAGGTGCTCCCGAACCAGACAATGAGCAGTTCTTC
TRBV25-1	TRBD1	TRBJ1-6	.	CASSGYRGDNSPLHF	TGTGCCAGCAGTGGATACAGGGGCGATAATTCACCCCTCCACTTT
TRBV19	.	TRBJ1-1	.	CASIRDRGMNTEAFF	TGTGCCAGTATTCGGGACCGGGGGATGAACACTGAAGCTTTCTTT
TRBV29-1	.	TRBJ2-7	.	CSVDGTSMGEQYF	TGCAGCGTTGATGGAACTAGCATGGGCGAGCAGTACTTC
TRBV5-1	.	TRBJ2-2	.	CASSWAGIGGELFF	TGCGCCAGCAGCTGGGCAGGGATCGGCGGGGAGCTGTTTTTT
TRBV18	TRBD2	TRBJ2-3	.	CASSPLRTSGVNTQYF	TGTGCCAGCTCACCACTGAGGACTAGCGGGGTTAATACGCAGTATTTT
TRBV5-4	TRBD1	TRBJ2-7	once	CASSRDRVNEQYF	TGTGCCAGCAGCCGGGACAGGGTCAACGAGCAGTACTTC
TRBV5-1	TRBD1	TRBJ1-2	.	CASSLNGQGNYGYTF	TGCGCCAGCAGCTTGAACGGACAGGGCAACTATGGCTACACCTTC
TRBV20-1	.	TRBJ2-7	few	CSAPALREQYF	TGCAGTGCCCCAGCCCTGAGGGAGCAGTACTTC
TRBV9	.	TRBJ2-5	.	CASSVSGLEKETQYF	TGTGCCAGCAGCGTAAGCGGGTTAGAAAAAGAGACCCAGTACTTC
TRBV27	.	TRBJ2-1	.	CASMQGFVGNEQFF	TGTGCCAGCATGCAGGGATTCGTAGGGAATGAGCAGTTCTTC
TRBV2	.	TRBJ2-7	few	CASSLTTEQYF	TGTGCCAGCAGTCTGACTACTGAGCAGTACTTC
TRBV5-1	TRBD1	TRBJ1-1	.	CASITPGTGDTEAFF	TGCGCCAGCATCACTCCCGGAACAGGGGACACTGAAGCTTTCTTT
TRBV12-5	TRBD1	TRBJ2-7	.	CASGKGQGNYEQYF	TGTGCTAGTGGTAAGGGACAGGGTAACTACGAGCAGTACTTC
TRBV5-1	TRBD1	TRBJ1-1	few	CASSTDGQGALEAFF	TGCGCCAGCAGCACGGACGGACAGGGGGCTTTGGAAGCTTTCTTT
TRBV5-1	.	TRBJ1-2	.	CASSLGQPNYGYTF	TGCGCCAGCAGCTTGGGACAGCCTAACTATGGCTACACCTTC
TRBV7-2	.	TRBJ2-7	.	CASSPGPYEQYF	TGTGCCAGCAGCCCAGGGCCTTACGAGCAGTACTTC
TRBV2	TRBD1	TRBJ2-7	.	CASSVQQGAHEQYF	TGTGCCAGCAGTGTCCAACAGGGGGCCCACGAGCAGTACTTC
TRBV6-5	TRBD1	TRBJ1-5	.	CASSSIDRGPGQPQHF	TGTGCCAGCAGTTCGATCGACAGGGGGCCAGGTCAGCCCCAGCATTTT
TRBV29-1	TRBD2	TRBJ2-3	.	CSVEDGRAPEGAGGLSTDTQYF	TGCAGCGTTGAAGATGGAAGGGCCCCAGAAGGAGCGGGGGGCTTAAGCACAGATACGCAGTATTTT
TRBV29-1	.	TRBJ2-1	.	CSVGRGNDNEQFF	TGCAGCGTTGGTAGGGGGAATGACAATGAGCAGTTCTTC
TRBV5-5	TRBD1	TRBJ2-7	.	CASSLRGGLSYEQYF	TGTGCCAGCAGCTTGAGAGGGGGCTTATCCTACGAGCAGTACTTC
TRBV6-5	.	TRBJ1-2	once	CASSYGGVDYGYTF	TGTGCCAGCAGTTATGGGGGGGTGGACTATGGCTACACCTTC
TRBV2	TRBD1	TRBJ2-7	.	CAGSWTGASYEQYF	TGTGCCGGTAGTTGGACAGGGGCCTCCTACGAGCAGTACTTC
TRBV29-1	.	TRBJ1-4	.	CSGGGAEHEKLFF	TGCAGCGGAGGTGGGGCCGAACATGAAAAACTGTTTTTT
TRBV5-4	TRBD1	TRBJ2-1	.	CASSSRDRQVTYNEQFF	TGTGCCAGCAGCTCCCGGGACAGGCAGGTAACCTACAATGAGCAGTTCTTC